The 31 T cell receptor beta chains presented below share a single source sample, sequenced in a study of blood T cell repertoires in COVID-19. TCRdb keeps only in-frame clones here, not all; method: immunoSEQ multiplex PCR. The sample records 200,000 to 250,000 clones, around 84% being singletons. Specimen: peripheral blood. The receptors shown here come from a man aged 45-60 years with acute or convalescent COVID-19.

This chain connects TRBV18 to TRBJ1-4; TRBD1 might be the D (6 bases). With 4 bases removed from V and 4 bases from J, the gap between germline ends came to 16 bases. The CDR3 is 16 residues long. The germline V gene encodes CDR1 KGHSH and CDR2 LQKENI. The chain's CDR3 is CASSLGRTDLNEKLFF. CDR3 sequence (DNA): TGTGCCAGCTCACTAGGAAGGACAGATCTTAATGAAAAACTGTTTTTT. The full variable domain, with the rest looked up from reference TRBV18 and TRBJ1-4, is NAGVMQNPRHLVRRRGQEARLRCSPMKGHSHVYWYRQLPEEGLKFMVYLQKENIIDESGMPKERFSAEFPKEGPSILRIQQVVRGDSAAYFCASSLGRTDLNEKLFFGSGTQLSVL.

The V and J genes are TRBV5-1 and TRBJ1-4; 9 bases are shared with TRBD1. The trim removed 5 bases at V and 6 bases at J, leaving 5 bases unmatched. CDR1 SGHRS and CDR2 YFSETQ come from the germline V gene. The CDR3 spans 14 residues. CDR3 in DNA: TGCGCCAGCAGAACGGGGACAGGGTATGAAAAACTGTTTTTT. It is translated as CASRTGTGYEKLFF.

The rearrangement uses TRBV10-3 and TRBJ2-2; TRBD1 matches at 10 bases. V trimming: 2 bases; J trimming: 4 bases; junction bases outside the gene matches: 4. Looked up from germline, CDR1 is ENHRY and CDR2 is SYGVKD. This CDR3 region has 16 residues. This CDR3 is CAISEAGTGATGELFF. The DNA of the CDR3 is TGTGCCATCAGTGAGGCCGGGACAGGGGCCACCGGGGAGCTGTTTTTT.

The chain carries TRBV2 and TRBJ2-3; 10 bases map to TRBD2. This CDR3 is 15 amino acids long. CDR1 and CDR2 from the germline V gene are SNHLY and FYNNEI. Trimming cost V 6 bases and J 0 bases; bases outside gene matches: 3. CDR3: CASRSGLASTDTQYF. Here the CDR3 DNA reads TGTGCCAGCAGGTCGGGACTAGCGAGCACAGATACGCAGTATTTT.

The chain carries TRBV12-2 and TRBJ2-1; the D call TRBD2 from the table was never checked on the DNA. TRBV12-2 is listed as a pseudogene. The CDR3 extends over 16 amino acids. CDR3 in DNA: TGTGCAAGTCGCTTAGGAGCGGGGGCAGGTTTGGATGAGCAGTTCTTC. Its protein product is CASRLGAGAGLDEQFF.

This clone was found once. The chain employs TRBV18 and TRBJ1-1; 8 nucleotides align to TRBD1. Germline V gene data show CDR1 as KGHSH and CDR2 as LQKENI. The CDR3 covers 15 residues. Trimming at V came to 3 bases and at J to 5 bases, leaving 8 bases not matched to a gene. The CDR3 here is CASSPKGQGVTEAFF. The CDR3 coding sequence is TGTGCCAGCTCACCGAAAGGACAGGGTGTTACTGAAGCTTTCTTT.

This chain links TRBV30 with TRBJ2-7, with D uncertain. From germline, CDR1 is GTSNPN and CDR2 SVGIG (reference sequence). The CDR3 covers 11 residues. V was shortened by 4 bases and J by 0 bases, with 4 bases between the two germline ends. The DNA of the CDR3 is TGTGCCTGGACCGGCTCCTACGAGCAGTACTTC. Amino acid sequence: CAWTGSYEQYF.

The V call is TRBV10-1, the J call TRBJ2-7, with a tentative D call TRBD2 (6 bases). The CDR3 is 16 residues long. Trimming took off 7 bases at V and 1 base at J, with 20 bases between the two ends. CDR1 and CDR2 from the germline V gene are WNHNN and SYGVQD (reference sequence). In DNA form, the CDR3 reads TGCGCCAGCATACATACTAGCTCCCTCGGGTCCTACGAGCAGTACTTC. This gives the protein CASIHTSSLGSYEQYF.

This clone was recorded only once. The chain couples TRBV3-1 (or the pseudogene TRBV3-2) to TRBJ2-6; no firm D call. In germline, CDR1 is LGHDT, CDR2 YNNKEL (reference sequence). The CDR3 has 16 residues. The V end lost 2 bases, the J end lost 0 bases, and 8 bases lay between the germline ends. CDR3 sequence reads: CASSQRHLSGANVLTF. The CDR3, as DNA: TGTGCCAGCAGCCAACGACACCTCTCTGGGGCCAACGTCCTGACTTTC.

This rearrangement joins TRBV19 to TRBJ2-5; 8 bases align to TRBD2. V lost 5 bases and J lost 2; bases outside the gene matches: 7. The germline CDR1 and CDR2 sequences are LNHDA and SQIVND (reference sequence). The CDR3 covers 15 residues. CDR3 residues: CASSFEAGGQETQYF. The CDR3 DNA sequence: TGTGCCAGTAGTTTTGAGGCGGGGGGACAAGAGACCCAGTACTTC.

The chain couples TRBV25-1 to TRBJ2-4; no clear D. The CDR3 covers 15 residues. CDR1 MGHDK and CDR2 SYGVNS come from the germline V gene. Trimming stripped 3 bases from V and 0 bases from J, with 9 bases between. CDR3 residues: CASSDPRIAKNIQYF. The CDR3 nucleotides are TGTGCCAGCAGTGATCCCCGTATAGCCAAAAACATTCAGTACTTC.

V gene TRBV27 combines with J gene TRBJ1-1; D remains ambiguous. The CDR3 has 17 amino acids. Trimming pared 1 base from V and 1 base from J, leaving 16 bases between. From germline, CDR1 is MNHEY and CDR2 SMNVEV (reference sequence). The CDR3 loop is CASSLLAGFEGNTEAFF. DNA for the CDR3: TGTGCCAGCAGTTTATTAGCGGGCTTTGAGGGGAACACTGAAGCTTTCTTT.

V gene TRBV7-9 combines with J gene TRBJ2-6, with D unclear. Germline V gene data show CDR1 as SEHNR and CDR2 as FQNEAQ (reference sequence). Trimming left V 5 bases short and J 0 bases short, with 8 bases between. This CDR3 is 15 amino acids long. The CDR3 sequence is CASSPPGSGANVLTF. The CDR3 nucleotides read TGTGCCAGCAGCCCTCCAGGCTCTGGGGCCAACGTCCTGACTTTC.

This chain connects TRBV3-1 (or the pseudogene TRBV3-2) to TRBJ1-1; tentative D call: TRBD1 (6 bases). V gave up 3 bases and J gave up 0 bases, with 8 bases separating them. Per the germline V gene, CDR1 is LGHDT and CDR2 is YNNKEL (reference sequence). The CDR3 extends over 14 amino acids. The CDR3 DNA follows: TGTGCCAGCAGCCATGGACAGTTGAACACTGAAGCTTTCTTT. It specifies CASSHGQLNTEAFF.

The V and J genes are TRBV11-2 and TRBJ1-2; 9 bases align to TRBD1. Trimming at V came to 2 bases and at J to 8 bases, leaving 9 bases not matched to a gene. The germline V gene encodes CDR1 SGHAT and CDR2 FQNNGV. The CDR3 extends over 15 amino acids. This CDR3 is CASSLSTGGKDGYTF. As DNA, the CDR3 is TGTGCCAGCAGCTTATCGACAGGGGGAAAAGACGGCTACACCTTC. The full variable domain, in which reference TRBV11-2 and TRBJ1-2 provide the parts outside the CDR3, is EAGVAQSPRYKIIEKRQSVAFWCNPISGHATLYWYQQILGQGPKLLIQFQNNGVVDDSQLPKDRFSAERLKGVDSTLKIQPAKLEDSAVYLCASSLSTGGKDGYTFGSGTRLTVV.

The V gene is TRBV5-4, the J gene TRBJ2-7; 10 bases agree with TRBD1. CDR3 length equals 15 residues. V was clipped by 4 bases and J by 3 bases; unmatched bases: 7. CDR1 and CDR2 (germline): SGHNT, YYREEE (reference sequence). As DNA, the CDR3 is TGTGCCAGCAGCCCCCGGACAGGGGGTATCTACGAGCAGTACTTC. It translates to CASSPRTGGIYEQYF. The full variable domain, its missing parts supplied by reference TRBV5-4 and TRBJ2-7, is ETGVTQSPTHLIKTRGQQVTLRCSSQSGHNTVSWYQQALGQGPQFIFQYYREEENGRGNFPPRFSGLQFPNYSSELNVNALELDDSALYLCASSPRTGGIYEQYFGPGTRLTVT.

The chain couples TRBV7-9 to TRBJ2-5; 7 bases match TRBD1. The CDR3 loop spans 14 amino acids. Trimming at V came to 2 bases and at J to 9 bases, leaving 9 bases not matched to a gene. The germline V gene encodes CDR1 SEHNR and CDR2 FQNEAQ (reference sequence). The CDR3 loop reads CASSLSRGSPAQYF. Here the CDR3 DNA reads TGTGCCAGCAGCTTATCCAGGGGGTCCCCGGCCCAGTACTTC.

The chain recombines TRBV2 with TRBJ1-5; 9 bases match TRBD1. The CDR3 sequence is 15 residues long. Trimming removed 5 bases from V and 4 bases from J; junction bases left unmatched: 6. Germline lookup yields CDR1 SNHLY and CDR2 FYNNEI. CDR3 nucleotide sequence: TGTGCCAGCAGTTTTAGGACAGGGGAGAATCAGCCCCAGCATTTT. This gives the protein CASSFRTGENQPQHF.

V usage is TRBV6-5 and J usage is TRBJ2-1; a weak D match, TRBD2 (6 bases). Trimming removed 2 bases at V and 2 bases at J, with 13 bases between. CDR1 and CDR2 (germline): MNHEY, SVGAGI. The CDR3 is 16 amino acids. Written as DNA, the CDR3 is TGTGCCAGCAGTTACCTACCTAGCGTGCCCTACAATGAGCAGTTCTTC. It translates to CASSYLPSVPYNEQFF.

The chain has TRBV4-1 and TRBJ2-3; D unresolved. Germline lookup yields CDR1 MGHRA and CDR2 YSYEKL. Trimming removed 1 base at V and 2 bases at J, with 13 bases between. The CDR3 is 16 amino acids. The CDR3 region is CASSQGELENTDTQYF. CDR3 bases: TGCGCCAGCAGCCAAGGAGAATTGGAGAACACAGATACGCAGTATTTT.

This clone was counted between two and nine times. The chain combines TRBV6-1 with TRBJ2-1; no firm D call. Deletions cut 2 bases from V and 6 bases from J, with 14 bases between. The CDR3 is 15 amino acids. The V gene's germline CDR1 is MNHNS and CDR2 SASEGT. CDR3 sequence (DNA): TGTGCCAGCAGTGAACGCGCTACCCCTATCAATGAGCAGTTCTTC. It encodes CASSERATPINEQFF.

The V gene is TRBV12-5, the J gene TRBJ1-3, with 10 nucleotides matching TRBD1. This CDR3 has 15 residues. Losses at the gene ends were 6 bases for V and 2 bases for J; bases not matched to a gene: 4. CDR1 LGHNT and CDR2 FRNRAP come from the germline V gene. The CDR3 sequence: CASGSGQGTGNTIYF. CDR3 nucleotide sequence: TGTGCTAGTGGCTCGGGACAGGGGACTGGAAACACCATATATTTT.

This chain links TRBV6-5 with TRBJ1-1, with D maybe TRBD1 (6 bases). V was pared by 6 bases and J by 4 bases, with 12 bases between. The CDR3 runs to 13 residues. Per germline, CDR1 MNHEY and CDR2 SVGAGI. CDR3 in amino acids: CASSDRRSTEAFF. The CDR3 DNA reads TGTGCCAGCAGCGACAGGAGATCCACTGAAGCTTTCTTT.

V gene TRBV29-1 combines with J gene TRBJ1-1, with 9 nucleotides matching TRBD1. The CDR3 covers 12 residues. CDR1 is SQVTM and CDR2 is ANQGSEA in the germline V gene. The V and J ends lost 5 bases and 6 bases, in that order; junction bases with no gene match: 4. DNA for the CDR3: TGCAGCGTTACAGGGGGCAGAGCTGAAGCTTTCTTT. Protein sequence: CSVTGGRAEAFF.

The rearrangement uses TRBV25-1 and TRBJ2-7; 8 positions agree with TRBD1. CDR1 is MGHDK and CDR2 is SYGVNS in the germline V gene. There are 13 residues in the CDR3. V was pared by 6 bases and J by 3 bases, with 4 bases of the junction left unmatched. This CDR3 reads CASRRGQGYEQYF. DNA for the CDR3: TGTGCCAGCAGGCGCGGACAGGGCTACGAGCAGTACTTC.

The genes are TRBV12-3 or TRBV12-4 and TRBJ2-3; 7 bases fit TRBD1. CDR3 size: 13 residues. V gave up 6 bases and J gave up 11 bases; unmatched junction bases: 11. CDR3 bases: TGTGCCAGCAGAAACAGGGGCCGATTTTGGCAGTATTTT. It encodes CASRNRGRFWQYF.

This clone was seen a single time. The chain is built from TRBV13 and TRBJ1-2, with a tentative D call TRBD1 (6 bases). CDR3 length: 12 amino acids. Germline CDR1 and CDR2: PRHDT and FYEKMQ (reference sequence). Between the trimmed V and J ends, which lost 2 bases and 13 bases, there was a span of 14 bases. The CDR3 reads CASSLNREGATF. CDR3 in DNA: TGTGCCAGCAGCTTAAACAGGGAAGGGGCCACCTTC. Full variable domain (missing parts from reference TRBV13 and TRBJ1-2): AAGVIQSPRHLIKEKRETATLKCYPIPRHDTVYWYQQGPGQDPQFLISFYEKMQSDKGSIPDRFSAQQFSDYHSELNMSSLELGDSALYFCASSLNREGATFGSGTRLTVV.

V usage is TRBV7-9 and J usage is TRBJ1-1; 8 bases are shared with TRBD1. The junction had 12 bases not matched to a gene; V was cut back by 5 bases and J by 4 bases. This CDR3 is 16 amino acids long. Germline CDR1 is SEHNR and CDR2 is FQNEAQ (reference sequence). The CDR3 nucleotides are TGTGCCAGCAGCATGGATCAGGGGGCATTGGCCACTGAAGCTTTCTTT. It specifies CASSMDQGALATEAFF.

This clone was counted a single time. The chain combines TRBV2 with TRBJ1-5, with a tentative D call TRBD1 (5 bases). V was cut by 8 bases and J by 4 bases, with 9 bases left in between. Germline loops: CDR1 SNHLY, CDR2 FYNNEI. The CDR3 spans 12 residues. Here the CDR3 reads CASGARNQPQHF. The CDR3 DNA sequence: TGTGCCAGCGGGGCGCGGAATCAGCCCCAGCATTTT.

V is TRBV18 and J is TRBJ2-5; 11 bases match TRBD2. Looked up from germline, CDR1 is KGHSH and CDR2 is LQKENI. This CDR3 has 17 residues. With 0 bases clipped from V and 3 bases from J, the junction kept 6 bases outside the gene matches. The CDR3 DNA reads TGTGCCAGCTCACCACCGTACCTAGCGGGGGGTAAAGAGACCCAGTACTTC. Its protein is CASSPPYLAGGKETQYF.

CDR3 sequence: CASSFSRGPIPLYTF. In DNA, the CDR3 is TGTGCCAGCAGTTTCTCCAGGGGCCCCATTCCCCTCTACACCTTC. The chain is built from TRBV27 and TRBJ1-2, with a tentative D call TRBD1 (6 bases). The germline V and J ends were trimmed by 3 bases and 10 bases, with 21 bases remaining between them. The CDR3 runs 15 residues. Germline values: CDR1 MNHEY, CDR2 SMNVEV (reference sequence).